This T cell receptor (beta chain) emerged from a study of cytomegalovirus exposure and HLA in healthy donors. Vbeta (60) and Jbeta (13) primers were used in the PCR. TCRdb keeps only in-frame clones here, not all; method: immunoSEQ multiplex PCR. The sample has about 250,000 clones; about 85% are singletons. The germline V gene has CDR1 LNHDA and CDR2 SQIVND (reference sequence). J gave up 3 bases and V 1 base, and 3 bases lay outside the gene matches. This CDR3 has 15 residues. The TCR sequence derives from a girl aged 2-10 years in good health and CMV-seronegative. Specimen: PBMCs. The chain is built from TRBV19 and TRBJ2-7, with 10 bases lining up with TRBD2. CDR3 coding DNA: TGTGCCAGTAGTATAGGAGCTAGCGGGGGCTACGAGCAGTACTTC. This translates into CASSIGASGGYEQYF.